These T cell receptor beta chains were read from a single sample in a study of beta chain features in type 1 diabetes. The repertoire was sequenced with immunoSEQ multiplex PCR; TCRdb's copy has only in-frame clones and lacks some. The table records 250,000 to 350,000 clones, around 10% of them present only once. The sample taken for sequencing was naive CD4+ T cells from blood. These TCRs come from a young woman in good health. Both conserved end residues are part of each CDR3. A D gene is named only where the DNA matches it firmly. A row's size may be missing; if present it is once, few, many or a size class.

.,TRBV4-2,TRBJ2-1,TRBD2,CASSQELAGVGEQFF,TGTGCCAGCAGCCAAGAACTAGCGGGAGTGGGTGAGCAGTTCTTC
.,TRBV14,TRBJ2-3,.,CASSPRVGDTQYF,TGTGCCAGCAGCCCCAGGGTTGGAGATACGCAGTATTTT
.,TRBV7-2,TRBJ2-1,TRBD2,CASSSSTIAGVVNEQFF,TGTGCCAGCAGCAGTTCAACCATAGCGGGAGTGGTCAATGAGCAGTTCTTC
few,TRBV6-4,TRBJ1-2,TRBD1,CASRAGTGRAGYTF,TGTGCCAGCAGAGCCGGGACAGGGCGGGCTGGCTACACCTTC
few,TRBV7-3,TRBJ2-3,.,CASSSGLTQYF,TGTGCCAGCAGCTCTGGGCTTACGCAGTATTTT
few,TRBV4-3,TRBJ2-6,TRBD1,CASRRQGVSSGANVLTF,TGCGCCAGCAGGCGCCAGGGGGTGAGCTCTGGGGCCAACGTCCTGACTTTC
.,TRBV7-2,TRBJ2-1,TRBD2,CASSLASGSNNEQFF,TGTGCCAGCAGCTTGGCTAGCGGGAGTAACAATGAGCAGTTCTTC
.,TRBV10-3,TRBJ2-1,TRBD1,CAIRGDSLNEQFF,TGTGCCATCAGGGGGGACAGCCTCAATGAGCAGTTCTTC
.,TRBV7-2,TRBJ2-1,TRBD2,CASSLGGLAGGNEQFF,TGTGCCAGCAGCTTAGGCGGGCTAGCGGGAGGGAATGAGCAGTTCTTC
.,TRBV7-2,TRBJ2-7,TRBD2,CASSLAGGSSYEQYF,TGTGCCAGCAGCTTAGCTGGCGGGAGCTCCTACGAGCAGTACTTC
.,TRBV29-1,TRBJ1-2,.,CSVDSLGTFGYTF,TGCAGCGTTGACAGTCTTGGGACATTCGGCTACACCTTC
.,TRBV19,TRBJ2-1,.,CASSPLSAGVDNEQFF,TGTGCCAGTAGTCCCCTCTCGGCCGGAGTTGACAATGAGCAGTTCTTC
.,TRBV19,TRBJ2-1,TRBD2,CASSIDLAAISSSYNEQFF,TGTGCCAGTAGTATAGATCTAGCGGCAATTTCCAGCTCCTACAATGAGCAGTTCTTC
.,TRBV15,TRBJ2-7,TRBD2,CATSRDSSGSYEQYF,TGTGCCACCAGCAGAGATTCTAGCGGGAGCTACGAGCAGTACTTC
few,TRBV2,TRBJ2-5,.,CASSATGNQETQYF,TGTGCCAGCAGCGCCACAGGGAACCAAGAGACCCAGTACTTC
few,TRBV15,TRBJ1-1,.,CATSRDDRRGTEAFF,TGTGCCACCAGCAGGGATGATCGCAGGGGCACTGAAGCTTTCTTT
few,TRBV7-9,TRBJ2-7,.,CASSPLGLGSYEQYF,TGTGCCAGCAGCCCACTGGGACTGGGATCCTACGAGCAGTACTTC
.,TRBV5-4,TRBJ2-3,.,CASSSTGQGLVFTDTQYF,TGTGCCAGCAGCTCAACGGGACAGGGACTAGTGTTCACAGATACGCAGTATTTT
few,TRBV2,TRBJ1-2,TRBD1,CASSEGTGGYYGYTF,TGTGCCAGCAGTGAGGGGACAGGGGGTTACTATGGCTACACCTTC
.,TRBV28,TRBJ2-5,.,CASRWQGQETQYF,TGTGCCAGCAGATGGCAGGGGCAAGAGACCCAGTACTTC
.,TRBV18,TRBJ2-1,TRBD1,CASSSDRNEQFF,TGTGCCAGCTCATCGGACAGGAATGAGCAGTTCTTC
few,TRBV19,TRBJ2-5,TRBD2,CASSIGLAETQYF,TGTGCCAGTAGTATCGGACTAGCGGAGACCCAGTACTTC
few,TRBV15,TRBJ2-1,TRBD1,CATSRWDRGLGEQFF,TGTGCCACCAGCAGGTGGGACAGGGGGTTAGGTGAGCAGTTCTTC
.,TRBV2,TRBJ2-7,TRBD1,CASLPGTGSYEQYF,TGTGCCAGCCTGCCCGGGACAGGGTCCTACGAGCAGTACTTC
few,TRBV29-1,TRBJ2-5,TRBD1,CSVEDRGTGGETQYF,TGCAGCGTTGAAGATCGGGGGACAGGGGGCGAGACCCAGTACTTC
few,TRBV18,TRBJ1-4,TRBD1,CASSPRDSNEKLFF,TGTGCCAGCTCACCACGGGACAGCAATGAAAAACTGTTTTTT
.,TRBV28,TRBJ2-2,TRBD1,CASTVRTGDPNTGELFF,TGTGCCAGCACCGTACGGACAGGGGACCCGAACACCGGGGAGCTGTTTTTT
few,TRBV28,TRBJ2-7,TRBD2,CASSLFLAGVSSYEQYF,TGTGCCAGCAGTTTATTCCTAGCGGGTGTTAGCTCCTACGAGCAGTACTTC
.,TRBV10-3,TRBJ2-6,TRBD1,CAISPGQGAESGANVLTF,TGTGCCATCAGTCCGGGACAGGGGGCCGAATCTGGGGCCAACGTCCTGACTTTC
.,TRBV6-5,TRBJ2-3,TRBD2,CASTTLAGVTDTQYF,TGTGCCAGCACCACACTAGCGGGGGTCACAGATACGCAGTATTTT
few,TRBV29-1,TRBJ2-7,TRBD1,CSVAGHDRVGQYF,TGCAGCGTTGCCGGACACGACAGGGTGGGGCAGTACTTC
few,TRBV18,TRBJ1-1,TRBD1,CASSPKDRDTEAFF,TGTGCCAGCTCACCTAAAGACAGGGACACTGAAGCTTTCTTT
.,TRBV7-9,TRBJ2-7,TRBD1,CASSGSGTGVYEQYF,TGTGCCAGCAGTGGATCCGGGACAGGGGTTTACGAGCAGTACTTC
few,TRBV27,TRBJ2-4,TRBD2,CASSPLAGLAKNIQYF,TGTGCCAGCAGTCCCCTAGCGGGACTAGCCAAAAACATTCAGTACTTC
once,TRBV13,TRBJ2-2,TRBD2,CASRRGVTGELFF,TGTGCCAGCAGGCGGGGGGTCACCGGGGAGCTGTTTTTT
.,TRBV28,TRBJ2-5,.,CASSSNDRIVETQYF,TGTGCCAGCAGCTCCAACGACAGGATCGTGGAGACCCAGTACTTC
few,TRBV6-5,TRBJ2-1,TRBD2,CASSFQLAESYNEQFF,TGTGCCAGCAGTTTTCAACTAGCGGAGTCCTACAATGAGCAGTTCTTC
few,TRBV18,TRBJ2-5,TRBD1,CASSPDRGGRPQYF,TGTGCCAGCTCACCGGACAGGGGGGGGAGACCCCAGTACTTC
.,TRBV7-9,TRBJ1-4,.,CASSSDFLYEKLFF,TGTGCCAGCAGCTCGGACTTTCTGTACGAAAAACTGTTTTTT
.,TRBV14,TRBJ1-2,.,CASSQVTSYGYTF,TGTGCCAGCAGCCAAGTCACCAGCTATGGCTACACCTTC
few,TRBV25-1,TRBJ1-3,.,CASSEMILGSGNTIYF,TGTGCCAGCAGCGAGATGATCCTCGGCTCTGGAAACACCATATATTTT
.,TRBV7-3,TRBJ2-4,TRBD2,CASNGLAGVRAKNIQYF,TGTGCCAGCAACGGACTAGCGGGAGTAAGAGCCAAAAACATTCAGTACTTC
few,TRBV9,TRBJ2-3,TRBD2,CASSGGLLAGGTDTQYF,TGTGCCAGCAGCGGGGGCCTCTTAGCGGGAGGCACAGATACGCAGTATTTT
.,TRBV4-3,TRBJ2-2,.,CASSQEGEARELFF,TGCGCCAGCAGCCAAGAGGGGGAGGCCAGGGAGCTGTTTTTT
.,TRBV29-1,TRBJ2-7,TRBD2,CSVSLAGVAYEQYF,TGCAGCGTCTCGCTAGCGGGAGTAGCCTACGAGCAGTACTTC
few,TRBV6-4,TRBJ2-3,TRBD2,CASSLAGVDTQYF,TGTGCCAGCAGCCTAGCGGGAGTAGATACGCAGTATTTT
.,TRBV30,TRBJ1-2,TRBD1,CAWIPQGGDSYGYTF,TGTGCCTGGATTCCTCAAGGGGGCGACAGCTATGGCTACACCTTC
.,TRBV28,TRBJ1-1,.,CASSLLVRENTEAFF,TGTGCCAGCAGTTTATTGGTGAGGGAGAACACTGAAGCTTTCTTT
.,TRBV30,TRBJ2-2,.,CAWSLQGAGELFF,TGTGCCTGGAGCTTACAGGGAGCCGGGGAGCTGTTTTTT